This TCR beta chain was identified during a study of T cells in Graves' hyperthyroidism and ophthalmopathy. On this clonotype itself: Its target is not known.

CDR3 length: 15 residues. The germline V gene has CDR1 SGDLS and CDR2 YYNGEE. The J segment lost 4 bases and the V segment lost 3 bases, leaving 6 bases of the junction unmatched. Researchers amplified the TCR beta CDR3 regions from RNA transcripts. When the TCR CDR3 underwent first-round RT-PCR, the HTBI primer set was used. One entry per CDR3 protein results from TCRdb running MiXCR on the multiplex PCR reads. In the table there are nearly 600,000 distinct CDR3 sequences, 11% to 15% of which are singletons. Findings and limits, study-wide: Ophthalmopathy, as predicted by the model, came a median around 7 months after the prediction.

Diagnoses used clinical symptoms, serum thyroxine and TRAb, thyroid ultrasound and orbital computed tomography. Material: blood. The chain uses TRBV9 and TRBJ1-1; TRBD1 matches 10 bases. The receptor was derived from a woman in her 30s with Graves' hyperthyroidism that later progressed to Graves' ophthalmopathy. The CDR3 here is CASSASGQGTTEAFF. CDR3 DNA: TGTGCCAGCAGCGCCTCGGGACAGGGGACCACTGAAGCTTTCTTT.